These 16 T cell receptor beta chains came from one sample sequenced in a study of T cells in Graves' hyperthyroidism and ophthalmopathy. RNA transcripts provided the source from which TCR beta CDR3 regions were amplified. The HTBI primer set was used in a first-round RT-PCR of the TCR CDR3. TCRdb recomputed calls from the multiplex PCR reads with MiXCR, one row per CDR3 protein. Seen here are about 380,000 distinct CDR3 sequences, roughly 20% observed once, and the top ten hold over 35%. The sample was blood. Receptors were obtained from a man between 18 and 29 years old with Graves' ophthalmopathy.

The chain couples TRBV9 to TRBJ2-1; TRBD1 aligns across 8 bases. The CDR3 loop spans 14 amino acids. From germline, CDR1 is SGDLS and CDR2 YYNGEE. The J segment lost 6 bases and the V segment lost 2 bases, leaving 4 bases of the junction unmatched. The CDR3 spells CASSVGQVSNEQFF. In DNA form, the CDR3 reads TGTGCCAGCAGCGTGGGACAGGTGAGCAATGAGCAGTTCTTC.

This rearrangement joins TRBV12-3 or TRBV12-4 to TRBJ2-7, with TRBD2 identical over 8 bases. V lost 5 bases and J lost 3; bases outside the gene matches: 12. The CDR3 length is 16 residues. Here the CDR3 reads CASSMYGTSTNYEQYF. CDR3 nucleotide sequence: TGTGCCAGCAGTATGTACGGGACTAGTACCAACTACGAGCAGTACTTC.

The table lists this clonotype with many counts. The V and J genes are TRBV12-3 or TRBV12-4 and TRBJ1-5; perhaps TRBD1 as D (5 bases). The V and J ends lost 1 base and 4 bases respectively, with 11 bases between them. CDR3 length equals 15 residues. CDR3 protein: CASSLGGIGNQPQHF. The CDR3 nucleotides are TGTGCCAGCAGTTTAGGGGGGATTGGGAATCAGCCCCAGCATTTT.

In this sample, this clonotype turned up many times. The chain uses TRBV20-1 and TRBJ2-7, with D tentatively TRBD2 (6 bases). V lost 3 bases to trimming and J lost 1 base, with 16 bases between them. The CDR3 is 15 residues long. Germline CDR1 DFQATT, CDR2 SNEGSKA (reference sequence). CDR3 sequence reads: CSARPGLYESYEQYF. The CDR3 DNA sequence: TGCAGTGCTAGGCCCGGACTATATGAATCCTACGAGCAGTACTTC.

The rearrangement uses TRBV20-1 and TRBJ2-2; D might be TRBD2 (5 bases). This CDR3 contains 14 residues. Looked up from germline, CDR1 is DFQATT and CDR2 is SNEGSKA (reference sequence). With 0 bases removed from V and 5 bases from J, the gap between germline ends came to 10 bases. The CDR3 sequence is CSARDLGVTGELFF. As DNA, the CDR3 is TGCAGTGCTAGAGATTTGGGAGTAACCGGGGAGCTGTTTTTT.

V gene TRBV27 combines with J gene TRBJ2-1; 10 positions match TRBD1. The ends lost 2 bases at V and 5 bases at J; junction bases unmatched: 3. This CDR3 spans 15 amino acids. Germline V lookup: CDR1 MNHEY, CDR2 SMNVEV (reference sequence). CDR3 in amino acids: CASSLDRGQDNEQFF. CDR3 bases: TGTGCCAGCAGTTTAGACAGGGGGCAGGACAATGAGCAGTTCTTC.

The gene calls are TRBV28 and TRBJ2-5; 10 bases align to TRBD1. The CDR3 length is 16 residues. CDR1 MDHEN and CDR2 SYDVKM come from the germline V gene. J gave up 5 bases and V 6 bases, and 12 bases lay outside the gene matches. CDR3 DNA sequence: TGTGCCAGCAGCAACCAACGACAGGGGGCTAGGGAGACCCAGTACTTC. Translating it yields CASSNQRQGARETQYF.

Concerning this clonotype: This may be a read error, as it is one base from a much larger clone. V gene TRBV11-2 combines with J gene TRBJ1-3; D gene ambiguous. V lost 8 bases and J 8 bases, leaving 19 bases between the germline ends. In germline, CDR1 is SGHAT, CDR2 FQNNGV. The CDR3 runs to 14 residues. CDR3 DNA: TGTGCCAGCGGCCGGGGAGGAAGGATGGACACCATATATTTT. Amino acid sequence: CASGRGGRMDTIYF.

This clonotype has a count of ten or more. J is TRBJ2-1 and V is TRBV20-1, with 9 bases fitting TRBD2. The CDR3 totals 13 residues. CDR1 is DFQATT and CDR2 is SNEGSKA in the germline V gene (reference sequence). Unmatched junction bases numbered 7, after V lost 6 bases and J lost 7 bases. CDR3 residues: CSAGGGGANEQFF. In DNA form, the CDR3 reads TGCAGTGCCGGGGGCGGGGGGGCAAATGAGCAGTTCTTC.

This clonotype was detected many times. The genes are TRBV3-1 and TRBJ2-7; D may be TRBD1 or TRBD2 (5 bases each). The V gene lost 1 base and the J gene lost 1 base, with 14 bases spanning the gap. The germline gives CDR1 LGHDT, CDR2 YNNKEL (reference sequence). CDR3 length: 16 amino acids. This CDR3 is CASSQGPGPTSYEQYF. CDR3 in DNA: TGTGCCAGCAGCCAAGGACCGGGACCGACATCCTACGAGCAGTACTTC.

The V and J genes are TRBV10-2 and TRBJ1-5; D gene uncertain. CDR3 length: 16 amino acids. Germline V gene sequence: CDR1 WSHSY, CDR2 SAAADI. V was shortened by 6 bases and J by 0 bases, with 15 bases between the two germline ends. The CDR3 sequence is CASRPAAHNSNQPQHF. The CDR3 coding sequence is TGCGCCAGCAGACCGGCGGCACACAATAGCAATCAGCCCCAGCATTTT.

In its sample, this clonotype was seen many times. This chain connects TRBV18 to TRBJ1-1, with D possibly being TRBD1 (5 bases). Looked up from germline, CDR1 is KGHSH and CDR2 is LQKENI. V was cut by 2 bases and J by 4 bases, with 8 bases left in between. This CDR3 comprises 13 residues. The CDR3 is CASSPDRGTEAFF. CDR3 nucleotides: TGTGCCAGCTCACCAGATAGGGGCACTGAAGCTTTCTTT.

This clonotype was detected many times. This chain joins TRBV20-1 and TRBJ2-7, with a tentative D call TRBD2 (6 bases). The ends were cut back, 3 bases at V and 1 base at J, with 13 bases in the middle. CDR3 length: 14 residues. From germline, CDR1 is DFQATT and CDR2 SNEGSKA (reference sequence). CDR3 residues: CSASRGTGSYEQYF. The DNA of the CDR3 is TGCAGTGCTAGTCGGGGGACCGGATCCTACGAGCAGTACTTC.

This clonotype was seen at least ten times. CDR3 amino acids: CASSWGGQGTEAFF. The CDR3 nucleotides read TGTGCCAGCAGTTGGGGGGGGCAGGGCACTGAAGCTTTCTTT. The J gene is TRBJ1-1, the V gene TRBV6-1; TRBD1 might be the D (6 bases). CDR1 is MNHNS, CDR2 SASEGT, per germline. The CDR3 runs 14 residues. Trimming stripped 5 bases from V and 4 bases from J, with 14 bases between.

This clonotype was seen more than once but under ten times. This chain connects TRBV19 to TRBJ1-1; D unclear. Between the trimmed V and J ends, which lost 8 bases and 7 bases, there was a span of 8 bases. Germline lookup yields CDR1 LNHDA and CDR2 SQIVND (reference sequence). The CDR3 totals 10 residues. CDR3 region: CASWGIEAFF. As DNA, the CDR3 is TGTGCCAGTTGGGGTATTGAAGCTTTCTTT.

The J gene is TRBJ2-1, the V gene TRBV5-4; possibly TRBD1 for D (5 bases). This CDR3 is built from 17 residues. Looked up from germline, CDR1 is SGHNT and CDR2 is YYREEE (reference sequence). V was pared by 2 bases and J by 2 bases, with 17 bases between. Here the CDR3 reads CASSLFGAVPTYNEQFF. The CDR3, as DNA: TGTGCCAGCAGCTTATTTGGGGCAGTACCTACCTACAATGAGCAGTTCTTC.